The present TCR beta chain was sequenced within a study of CXCR3-negative and CXCR3-positive naive CD8 T cells. Findings of the study overall: Hydrophobicity was higher for TRB CDR3s found in CXCR3-positive naive cells than in CXCR3-negative naive cells.

The libraries of TRB cDNA were constructed through 5' RACE using UMI labels. From its re-call of the 5' RACE reads, TCRdb lists each CDR3 protein once, without DNA. The sample is made up of 55,000 to 70,000 distinct CDR3 sequences, and the top ten hold approximately 0.76% of it. A remark on this clonotype: No antigen is known for it.

The specimen sequenced was naive CXCR3+ CD8+ T cells from blood. The subset is: CD45RO-CCR7+CD27+CD95- naive CD8+ T cells expressing CXCR3 (TNR3+). The sequence came from a human donor in good health. Some clones in this sample may be carry-over from other donors' samples.

The CDR3 loop reads CASSWGQNSNQPQHF. This chain links TRBV27 with TRBJ1-5; no DNA is available, so the TRBD1 call from TCRdb remains unchecked. This CDR3 region has 15 residues. Germline V gene sequence: CDR1 MNHEY, CDR2 SMNVEV (reference sequence).